This TCR beta chain was identified during a study of blood T cells in healthy people across ages. Together with a sample-barcoded 5' primer, a J-beta primer mix was included in a second PCR lasting roughly 6 to 12 cycles. Each CDR3 protein is one row after TCRdb ran MiXCR on the 5' RACE reads. The data contain over 500,000 distinct CDR3 sequences, roughly half of them singletons. This CDR3 is built from 14 residues. With 9 bases removed from V and 4 bases from J, the gap between germline ends came to 17 bases. The specimen was blood. This TCR was sampled from a woman of 80 years or more in good health. V gene TRBV12-3 or TRBV12-4 combines with J gene TRBJ2-3; tentatively, D is TRBD2 (6 bases). As DNA, the CDR3 is TGTGCCAGTGGGACTGCAATGGGATCAGATACGCAGTATTTT. The encoded protein is CASGTAMGSDTQYF.